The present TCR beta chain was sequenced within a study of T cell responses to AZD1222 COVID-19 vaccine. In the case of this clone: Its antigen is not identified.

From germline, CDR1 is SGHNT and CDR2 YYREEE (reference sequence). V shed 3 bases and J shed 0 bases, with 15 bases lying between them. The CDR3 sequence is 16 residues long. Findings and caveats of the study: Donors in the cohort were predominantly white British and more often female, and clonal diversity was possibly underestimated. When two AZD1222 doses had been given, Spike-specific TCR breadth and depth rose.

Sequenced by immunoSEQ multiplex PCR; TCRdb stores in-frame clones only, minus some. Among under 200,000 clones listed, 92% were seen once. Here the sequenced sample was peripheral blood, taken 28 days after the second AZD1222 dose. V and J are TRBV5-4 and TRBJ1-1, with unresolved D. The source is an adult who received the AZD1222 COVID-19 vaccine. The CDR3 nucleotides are TGTGCCAGCAGCTCCGTCCGAGACCTCATGAACACTGAAGCTTTCTTT. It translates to CASSSVRDLMNTEAFF.